The clone carrying this TCR beta chain was seen a handful of times. Antigen unknown. The data were taken from a study of response to subunit inactivated influenza vaccine. TCRdb ran MiXCR on the RT-PCR reads and lists one entry per CDR3 protein. The sample lists some 520,000 distinct CDR3 sequences; 16% were seen once. Study observations and caveats: Researchers suggested that each seasonal influenza vaccination recruits few new T cells.

The J segment lost 1 base and the V segment lost 7 bases, leaving 7 bases of the junction unmatched. The CDR3 has 14 residues. This clonotype was obtained from a man between 50 and 69 years old who received an inactivated influenza vaccine. The chain couples TRBV12-3 or TRBV12-4 to TRBJ2-7; 7 nucleotides align to TRBD1. This sample comprised CD4+ T cells sorted from PBMCs, obtained less than 30 months after vaccination. The CDR3 nucleotides read TGTGCCAGCAACCACAGGGGCTATTCCTACGAGCAGTACTTC. It encodes CASNHRGYSYEQYF.